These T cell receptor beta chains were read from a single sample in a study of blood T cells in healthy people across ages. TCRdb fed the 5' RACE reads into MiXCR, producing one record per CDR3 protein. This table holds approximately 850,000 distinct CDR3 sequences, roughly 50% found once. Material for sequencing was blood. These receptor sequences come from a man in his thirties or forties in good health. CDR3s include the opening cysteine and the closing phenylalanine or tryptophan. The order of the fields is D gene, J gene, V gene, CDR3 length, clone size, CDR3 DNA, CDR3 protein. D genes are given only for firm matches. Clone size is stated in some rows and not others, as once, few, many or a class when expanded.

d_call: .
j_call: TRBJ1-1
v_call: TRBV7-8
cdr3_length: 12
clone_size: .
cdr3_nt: TGTGCCAGCAGTAACTGGGGGGCGGCAGCTTTCTTT
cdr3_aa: CASSNWGAAAFF

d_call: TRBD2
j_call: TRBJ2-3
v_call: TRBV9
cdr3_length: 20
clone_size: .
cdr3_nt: TGTGCCAGCAGCGGTAGCCTAGCAGGGACTAGCGGGAGATTGGCAGATACGCAGTATTTT
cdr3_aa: CASSGSLAGTSGRLADTQYF

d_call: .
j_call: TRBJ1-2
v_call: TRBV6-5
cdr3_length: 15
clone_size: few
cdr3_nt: TGTGCCAGCAGTTACTCGTCGCTGGTCGGGTATGGCTACACCTTC
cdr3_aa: CASSYSSLVGYGYTF

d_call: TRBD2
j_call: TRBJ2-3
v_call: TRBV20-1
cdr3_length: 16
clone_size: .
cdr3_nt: TGCAGTGCTAGGGCCCTTAGCGGGGGGTGGACCGATACGCAGTATTTT
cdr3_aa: CSARALSGGWTDTQYF

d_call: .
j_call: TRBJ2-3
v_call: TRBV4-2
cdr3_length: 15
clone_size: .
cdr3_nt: TGTGCCAGCAGCCAAGGTGTAGCGGCAGGGGATACGCAGTATTTT
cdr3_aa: CASSQGVAAGDTQYF

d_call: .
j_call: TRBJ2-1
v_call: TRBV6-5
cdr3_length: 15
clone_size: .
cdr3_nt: TGTGCCAGCAGTTACTCGAACGAGGGGATCAATGAGCAGTTCTTC
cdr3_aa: CASSYSNEGINEQFF

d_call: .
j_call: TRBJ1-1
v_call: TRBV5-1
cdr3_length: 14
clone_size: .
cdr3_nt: TGCGCCAGCAGCCACTTGGAGAGGAACACTGAAGCTTTCTTT
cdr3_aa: CASSHLERNTEAFF

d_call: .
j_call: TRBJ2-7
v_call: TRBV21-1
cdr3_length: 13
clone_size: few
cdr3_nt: TGTGCCAGCAGCAAAGCTAGCAAATACGAGCAGTACTTC
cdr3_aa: CASSKASKYEQYF

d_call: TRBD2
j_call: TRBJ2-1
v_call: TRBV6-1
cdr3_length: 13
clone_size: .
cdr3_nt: TGTGCCAGCAGATCTAGCGGGATGAATGAGCAGTTCTTC
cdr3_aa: CASRSSGMNEQFF

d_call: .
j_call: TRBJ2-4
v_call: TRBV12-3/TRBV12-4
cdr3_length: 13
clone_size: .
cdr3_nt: TGTGCCAGCAGTTTAGGACAGGTAAACATTCAGTACTTC
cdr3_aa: CASSLGQVNIQYF

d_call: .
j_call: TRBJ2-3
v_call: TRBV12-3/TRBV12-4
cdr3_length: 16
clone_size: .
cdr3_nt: TGTGCCAGCACCCTATCCCCCGCGGGATTCACAGATACGCAGTATTTT
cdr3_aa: CASTLSPAGFTDTQYF

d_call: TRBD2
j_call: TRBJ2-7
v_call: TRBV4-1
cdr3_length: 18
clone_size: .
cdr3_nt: TGCGCCAGCAGCCAAAGTGAAGGACTAGCGGGGGTCTCCTACGAGCAGTACTTC
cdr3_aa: CASSQSEGLAGVSYEQYF

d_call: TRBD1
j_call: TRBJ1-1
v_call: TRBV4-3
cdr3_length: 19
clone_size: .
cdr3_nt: TGCGCCAGCACCCAAACGCCGGGACAGGGTGCGGGGGGGGACACTGAAGCTTTCTTT
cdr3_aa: CASTQTPGQGAGGDTEAFF

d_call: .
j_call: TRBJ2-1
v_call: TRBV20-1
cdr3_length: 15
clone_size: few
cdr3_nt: TGCAGTGCTAGAGATATGCTAGGGGGGGGAAATGAGCAGTTCTTC
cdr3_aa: CSARDMLGGGNEQFF

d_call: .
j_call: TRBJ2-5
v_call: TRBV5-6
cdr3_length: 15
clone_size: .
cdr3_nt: TGTGCCAGCAGCTTGGTGGGTAGTGGTGGAGAGACCCAGTACTTC
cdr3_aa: CASSLVGSGGETQYF

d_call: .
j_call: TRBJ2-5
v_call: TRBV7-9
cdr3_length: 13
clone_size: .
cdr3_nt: TGTGCCAGCAGCTTAGAACTTCAAGAGGCCCAGTACTTC
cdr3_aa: CASSLELQEAQYF

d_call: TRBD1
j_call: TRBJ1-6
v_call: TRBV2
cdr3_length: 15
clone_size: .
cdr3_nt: TGTGCCAGCAGCGAGTGGGCAGGGGGCGGATCACCCCTCCACTTT
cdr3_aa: CASSEWAGGGSPLHF

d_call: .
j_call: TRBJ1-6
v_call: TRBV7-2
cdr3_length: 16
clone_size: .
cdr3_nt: TGTGCCAGCAGCTTGGCAGCGGTTGTCTATAATTCACCCCTCCACTTT
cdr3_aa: CASSLAAVVYNSPLHF

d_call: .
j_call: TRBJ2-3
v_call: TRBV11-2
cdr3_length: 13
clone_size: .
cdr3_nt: TGTGCCAGCAGCCCCGAAGCCCGCAGGCCGCAGTATTTT
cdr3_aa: CASSPEARRPQYF

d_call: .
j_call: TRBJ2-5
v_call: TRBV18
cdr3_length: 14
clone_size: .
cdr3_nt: TGTGCCAGCTCGTCAGGACAGTCCCAAGAGACCCAGTACTTC
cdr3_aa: CASSSGQSQETQYF

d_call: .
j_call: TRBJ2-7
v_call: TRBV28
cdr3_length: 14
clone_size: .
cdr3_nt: TGTGCCAGCAGCCCTCAGAGGGATACCTACGAGCAGTACTTC
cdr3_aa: CASSPQRDTYEQYF

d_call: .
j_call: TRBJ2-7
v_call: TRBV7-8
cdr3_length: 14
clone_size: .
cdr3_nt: TGTGCCAGCAGCCCTGACTTAGACCCCTCCGGGCAGTACTTC
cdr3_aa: CASSPDLDPSGQYF

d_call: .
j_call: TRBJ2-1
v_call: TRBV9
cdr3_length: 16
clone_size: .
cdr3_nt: TGTGCCAGCAGCGTAGAGATCGGGGCTTTATACAATGAGCAGTTCTTC
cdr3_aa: CASSVEIGALYNEQFF

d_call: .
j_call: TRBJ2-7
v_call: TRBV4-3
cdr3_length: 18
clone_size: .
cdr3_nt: TGCGCCAGCAGCCAAGATCATGGGGGGCTAGCGGATTCCTACGAGCAGTACTTC
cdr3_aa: CASSQDHGGLADSYEQYF

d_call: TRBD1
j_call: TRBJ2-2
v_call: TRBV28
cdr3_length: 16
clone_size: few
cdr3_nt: TGTGCCAGCAATCTCGGGACAGGGCTGAACACCGGGGAGCTGTTTTTT
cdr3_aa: CASNLGTGLNTGELFF

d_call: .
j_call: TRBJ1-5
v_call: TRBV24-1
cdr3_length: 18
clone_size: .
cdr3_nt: TGTGCCACCAGTCCGCCTGGGACTCTCGTTGAGAGCAATCAGCCCCAGCATTTT
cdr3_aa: CATSPPGTLVESNQPQHF